A few counts support the clone carrying this TCR beta chain. This record belongs to a study of human T cells and chemical hapten exposure. The wider study: Donors were sensitized with 2% DPC on the upper inner arm.

Time point specified: pre-sensitization, week 0. Treatment defined: therapeutic diphenylcyclopropenone sensitization with weekly scalp DPC. Blood, whole and unfractionated, served as the source for total RNA extraction. The CDR3 totals 12 residues. The ends were cut back, 2 bases at V and 7 bases at J, with 6 bases in the middle. The germline CDR1 and CDR2 sequences are SNHLY and FYNNEI. It was the library that attached unique molecular identifiers to individual cDNA molecules. TCRdb independently ran MiXCR on the RACE reads; one entry per CDR3 protein. The table has some 360,000 distinct CDR3 sequences, around 5.5% seen once.

The sequence was collected from a woman between 45 and 60 years old with alopecia areata. Some clones in this sample may be carry-over from other donors' samples. The sequencing here drew on whole blood, taken in connection with sensitization to the hapten diphenylcyclopropenone (DPC). V is TRBV2 and J is TRBJ2-1; no clear D. CDR3 nucleotide sequence: TGTGCCAGCAGTGAAACAGTAAATGAGCAGTTCTTC. It codes for CASSETVNEQFF.